Below, 5 T cell receptor beta chains from the same sample are listed, as sequenced in a study of long-term antiretroviral therapy in people with HIV. Sequencing relied on immunoSEQ assay v3.0, run at survey level. Profiled with immunoSEQ multiplex PCR; TCRdb holds only in-frame clones, not every one. The top ten hold 20% to 25% of the sample, which has tens of thousands of clones, around 83% seen once. The sample consisted of unsorted PBMCs, taken 0.4 years after starting antiretroviral therapy. All receptors come from a man aged 50-59 years with HIV.

This clone was recorded only once. The chain links TRBV7-9 to TRBJ2-3; TRBD2 is a possible D gene (6 bases). Germline CDR1 and CDR2: SEHNR and FQNEAQ (reference sequence). This CDR3 has 13 amino acids. Trimming removed 3 bases at V and 6 bases at J, with 10 bases between. The CDR3 region has the DNA TGTGCCAGCAGCTTGGGTGGGAGGGATACGCAGTATTTT. This encodes CASSLGGRDTQYF.

The chain joins TRBV5-4 to TRBJ2-5; 8 positions match TRBD1. V shed 4 bases, J shed 5 bases, and the junction held 7 bases outside the gene matches. Germline lookup yields CDR1 SGHNT and CDR2 YYREEE (reference sequence). This CDR3 has 14 residues. The CDR3 DNA follows: TGTGCCAGCAGCCAAGGACAGGGTGGGGAGACCCAGTACTTC. This sequence encodes CASSQGQGGETQYF.

This clone was recorded only once. The rearrangement links TRBV5-1 to TRBJ1-1, with D tentatively TRBD1 (5 bases). Germline V gene lookup returns CDR1 SGHRS and CDR2 YFSETQ. V gave up 3 bases and J gave up 4 bases, with 13 bases separating them. The CDR3 has 14 residues. CDR3 in amino acids: CASSWGPGATEAFF. The CDR3, as DNA: TGCGCCAGCAGCTGGGGACCCGGGGCCACTGAAGCTTTCTTT.

The table lists this clone with a few counts. V is TRBV5-4 and J is TRBJ1-2; perhaps TRBD1 as D (5 bases). The germline CDR1 and CDR2 sequences are SGHNT and YYREEE (reference sequence). Between the trimmed V and J ends, which lost 2 bases and 12 bases, there was a span of 14 bases. The CDR3 extends over 12 amino acids. The CDR3 is CASSFGSGRDTF. Here the CDR3 DNA reads TGTGCCAGCAGCTTTGGGTCAGGGCGAGACACCTTC. Complete variable domain (other parts from reference TRBV5-4 and TRBJ1-2): ETGVTQSPTHLIKTRGQQVTLRCSSQSGHNTVSWYQQALGQGPQFIFQYYREEENGRGNFPPRFSGLQFPNYSSELNVNALELDDSALYLCASSFGSGRDTFGSGTRLTVV.

The rearrangement uses TRBV18 and TRBJ2-2; possibly TRBD1 or TRBD2 for D (5 bases each). The V gene lost 1 base and the J gene lost 6 bases, with 9 bases spanning the gap. Germline V gene data show CDR1 as KGHSH and CDR2 as LQKENI. The CDR3 contains 14 residues. CDR3: CASSPQGSPGELFF. CDR3 coding DNA: TGTGCCAGCTCACCACAGGGGAGTCCCGGGGAGCTGTTTTTT.